The T cell receptor beta chain under discussion was sequenced for a study of blood T cell repertoires in COVID-19. Study-wide background: Nucleic acid was either cDNA or gDNA, and it came from T cells, B-cell-depleted T cells, or PBMCs.

Looked up from germline, CDR1 is MDHEN and CDR2 is SYDVKM. V was clipped by 6 bases and J by 7 bases; unmatched bases: 7. The CDR3 totals 13 residues. In the original processing: Reference gene primer amplification gave nucleated cell count estimates. Method: immunoSEQ multiplex PCR; TCRdb's copy keeps in-frame clones and lacks some. The DNA gave D and trimming, while V, J and clone size come from that table. Here the sample spans fewer than 400,000 clones, approximately 90% being singletons. What the recovered Cohort 3 donors had was two negative PCRs, clearance, or symptom resolution. The receptor's source is a woman between 50 and 59 years old who had recovered from COVID-19. The rearrangement uses TRBV28 and TRBJ1-2, with TRBD1 matching over 8 bases. The specimen was PBMCs or T cells enriched from blood (not recorded which). As DNA, the CDR3 is TGTGCCAGCAGCCGACAGGGGAAGGTTGGCTACACCTTC. Encoded protein: CASSRQGKVGYTF.